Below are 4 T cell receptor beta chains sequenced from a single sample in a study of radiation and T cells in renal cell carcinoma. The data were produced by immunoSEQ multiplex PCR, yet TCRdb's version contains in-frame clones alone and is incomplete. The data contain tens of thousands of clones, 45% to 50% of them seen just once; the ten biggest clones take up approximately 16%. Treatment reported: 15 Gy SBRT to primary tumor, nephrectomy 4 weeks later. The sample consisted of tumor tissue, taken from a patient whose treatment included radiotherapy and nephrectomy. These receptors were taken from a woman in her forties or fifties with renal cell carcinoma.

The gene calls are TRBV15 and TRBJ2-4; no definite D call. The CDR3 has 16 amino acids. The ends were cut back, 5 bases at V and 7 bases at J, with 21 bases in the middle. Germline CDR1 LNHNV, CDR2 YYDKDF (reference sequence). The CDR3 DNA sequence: TGTGCCACCAGCCCCCAGGACCTACGAGCTGGGAACATTCAGTACTTC. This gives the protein CATSPQDLRAGNIQYF.

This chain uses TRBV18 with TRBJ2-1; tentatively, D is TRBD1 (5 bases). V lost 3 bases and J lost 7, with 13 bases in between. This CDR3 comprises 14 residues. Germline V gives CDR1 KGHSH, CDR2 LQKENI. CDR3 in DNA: TGTGCCAGCTCACCTGACCGACAGACTAATGAGCAGTTCTTC. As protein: CASSPDRQTNEQFF.

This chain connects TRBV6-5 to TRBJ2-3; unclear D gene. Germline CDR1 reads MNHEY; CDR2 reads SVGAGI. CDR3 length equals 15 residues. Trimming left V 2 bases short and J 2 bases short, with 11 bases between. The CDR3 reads CASSYSRENTDTQYF. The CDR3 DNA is TGTGCCAGCAGTTACAGCAGAGAGAACACAGATACGCAGTATTTT.

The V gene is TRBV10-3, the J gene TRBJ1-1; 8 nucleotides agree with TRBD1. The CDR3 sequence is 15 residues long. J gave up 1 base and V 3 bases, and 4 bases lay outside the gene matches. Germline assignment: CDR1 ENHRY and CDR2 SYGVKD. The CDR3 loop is CAISDRGLGNTEAFF. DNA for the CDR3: TGTGCCATCAGTGACAGGGGGCTTGGGAACACTGAAGCTTTCTTT.